The 2 T cell receptor beta chains listed next were all sequenced from one sample in a study of blood T cell repertoires in COVID-19. Using immunoSEQ multiplex PCR, the repertoire was profiled, and TCRdb retains in-frame clones only, with some absent. The profile shows around 220,000 clones, approximately 85% of them singletons. Material for sequencing was peripheral blood. The receptors shown here come from a woman of 80 years or more with COVID-19, enrolled during active disease.

The genes are TRBV18 and TRBJ2-2, with 10 bases fitting TRBD1. This CDR3 is 15 amino acids long. Germline CDR1 KGHSH, CDR2 LQKENI. V shed 6 bases, J shed 7 bases, and the junction held 8 bases outside the gene matches. CDR3: CASSPGTGDYGELFF. The CDR3 nucleotides are TGTGCCAGCTCTCCCGGGACAGGGGACTACGGGGAGCTGTTTTTT.

V is TRBV11-2 and J is TRBJ2-2, with TRBD1 as a possible D gene (5 bases). The CDR3 runs 14 residues. The V end was cut by 7 bases, the J end by 4 bases, with 13 bases between. CDR1 SGHAT and CDR2 FQNNGV come from the germline V gene. The CDR3: CASNPTGFTGELFF. The CDR3 DNA reads as TGTGCCAGCAACCCCACAGGTTTCACCGGGGAGCTGTTTTTT.